Below, one T cell receptor beta chain is given with its context. The sample holds many counts of this clonotype. Its antigen is unknown. Base quality data are lacking; no much larger clone is found one base away. This specimen's time point label, per the study, means: longitudinal time-point 2. Unsorted PBMC libraries were generated from 2 million PBMCs stored in RNAlater at -80 °C until RNA extraction. Peripheral blood was subjected to Ficoll-Hypaque density gradient centrifugation to isolate PBMCs, which were then cryopreserved in liquid nitrogen. These data originate in a study of neurological immune-mediated disorders (dated by TCRdb to between 2018 and 2021). The study in broad terms: Peripheral blood TCR-beta repertoires from patients with HTLV-I-associated myelopathy (HAM/TSP), patients with multiple sclerosis, and healthy controls were compared in the study using UMI-based sequencing. Longitudinal samples, technical triplicates and paired sorted CD4+ and CD8+ T-cell subsets, alongside PBMC samples, were included among the approximately 99 TCR-beta libraries. Longitudinal HAM/TSP donors and healthy donors each had 3 time-points at intervals of about 3-45 months. The cohort was made up of 68 subjects, consisting of roughly 15 HAM/TSP patients, 34 multiple sclerosis patients and 20 healthy controls. What the work shows at the level of the full study, not this receptor alone: No identical CDR3 amino acid sequences were shared among expanded clones across subjects, suggesting private TCR-beta repertoires in all groups. TCR clonal expansion was greatest in HAM/TSP patients and smallest in MS patients, who ranked below even healthy controls.

In the germline V gene, CDR1 corresponds to SGHRS and CDR2 to YFSETQ. V is reduced by 1 base and J by 5 bases, leaving a spacing of 16 bases between them. The CDR3 runs 15 residues from the cysteine to the phenylalanine. Only CDR3 DNA is held: 45 bases, read in frame from base 1. cDNA synthesis used template-switch 5'RACE with a primer carrying a 10-nucleotide random unique molecular identifier tagging each TCR transcript. Each sequencing run produced over 190 million TCR-beta sequences covering 15-18 subjects. Total RNA was extracted with the RNeasy kit. The KAPA Real-time Library Amplification kit was used to amplify TCR-beta VDJ regions with primers for the TCR constant region and the 5'RACE anchor. A first PCR added sample indexes and Illumina adaptors, after which a second PCR increased the library yield. The roughly 650 bp TCR product was size-selected on a 2% E-gel SizeSelection system after Ampure bead purification. Before pooling, libraries had their quality checked on a Bioanalyzer, their concentration measured with Qubit, and their quantity determined with the Kapa Library Quantification kit. Libraries were sequenced paired-end 2 x 150 bp on an Illumina HiSeq 2500. To increase sequence diversity, roughly 24-31% phiX was spiked into each library pool. On the study's bioinformatics: The UMI-based MiGEC pipeline processed quality-filtered reads and removed over 80% of raw TCR sequences during error correction. VDJ genes were aligned to IMGT germline references, and clonotypes were defined by unique CDR3 amino acid sequence plus V-J genes. Clonal expansion, Shannon diversity and CDR3 relatedness were evaluated with VDJtools (CalcPairwiseDistances, ClusterSamples), while phylogenetic trees were built in CLCbio workbench. Expanded clones were defined as having at least 8 unique UMIs, based on coefficient-of-variation modelling across technical triplicates. TCRdb reran the public reads through fastp at Q25 and MiXCR, keeping productive beta chains. Duplicate CDR3 protein sequences are folded into a single record with the most common DNA and genes. TCRdb assigned the V and J calls; the authors' analysis was not used. Counted in this sample were 81,000 or so distinct CDR3 sequences; under 15% of them appeared once. The ten largest account for 5% of the sample.

The sample taken for sequencing was PBMCs. The chain was built from TRBV5-1 and TRBJ2-7; D gene: possibly TRBD2, on 6 matching bases. This receptor was identified in a female donor with HTLV-1-associated myelopathy (HAM/TSP). The nucleotides read TGCGCCAGCAGCTTGTTTGCCGGGGGAAGCAACGAGCAGTACTTC. This sequence encodes CASSLFAGGSNEQYF. When the CDR3 is completed using the reference TRBV5-1 and TRBJ2-7 genes on either side, the full variable domain is KAGVTQTPRYLIKTRGQQVTLSCSPISGHRSVSWYQQTPGQGLQFLFEYFSETQRNKGNFPGRFSGRQFSNSRSEMNVSTLELGDSALYLCASSLFAGGSNEQYFGPGTRLTVT.